Detailed here is one T cell receptor (beta chain). This clone has more than one count but fewer than ten. Its antigen target is currently unknown. Per-nucleotide qualities are absent, and no much larger clonotype sits a single base away. Other DNA sequences in the same sample also yield this CDR3. The cohort comprised some 730 healthy bone marrow donors. At the time of sampling, all cohort members were nominally healthy, though unrecorded immune exposures were likely present. The donor tested CMV seropositive and was one of the 289 seropositive cohort members. Each donor provided a peripheral blood sample, and peripheral blood mononuclear cells were used for TCR beta sequencing. The Qiagen DNeasy Blood Extraction Kit was used to extract genomic DNA from the blood cell samples. According to the germline V gene, CDR1 reads SGHRS and CDR2 reads YFSETQ. V is reduced by 1 base and J by 5 bases, leaving a spacing of 3 bases between them. Taken from cysteine to phenylalanine, the CDR3 has 11 residues. Only the CDR3 region is kept as DNA, spanning 33 bases read in frame from base 1.

Library generation was performed with the immunoSEQ multiplex PCR assay. A mixture of 60 forward primers for TCR Vbeta segments and 13 reverse primers for TCR Jbeta segments was used in the multiplex PCR. The CDR3 region of rearranged TCR beta genes was amplified from genomic DNA with a multiplex PCR assay. On the Illumina HiSeq System, the amplified TCR beta libraries were sequenced as 87-base-pair reads. The paper's data handling went like this. A later analysis tallied 75 million to 85 million unique TCR beta chains across the roughly 610 repertoires, and some 10 million of those chains were shared by two or more donors. To remove PCR and sequencing errors, raw reads were error-corrected and collapsed into unique sequences using a nearest-neighbor algorithm that merged closely related sequences. CDR3 sequences were aligned to IMGT reference sequences to assign V, D and J gene segments. For a sequence to be retained, at least a six-nucleotide match to both a V gene segment and a J gene segment was required. Rearrangements were classified as productive when the CDR3 lacked stop codons and remained in frame with V and J, and all other rearrangements were classified as non-productive. CDR3 was defined according to IMGT convention as the region running from the second conserved V-encoded cysteine to the conserved J-encoded phenylalanine. The earlier analysis of about 590 of the donors excluded sequences that lacked an unambiguous match to a single V gene segment. An earlier analysis of several hundred of the donors classified V segments as functional when productive rearrangements were above 56.7% and as segregating when the standard deviation between donors was above 5%. To diagnose cytomegalovirus status from the catalog of TCR beta chain sequences, a statistical classification framework was built. In a later analysis, V and J genes were assigned by comparing TCR nucleotide sequences against IMGT/GENE-DB human TR gene sequences. In a later analysis, CDR3 sequences and most-parsimonious VDJ recombination scenarios were assigned using the TCRdist pipeline. A later analysis defined each TCR beta chain by its CDR3 amino acid sequence plus V-gene family, and excluded reads lacking a unique V-gene family. As a way to deal with suspected cross-contamination and a sequencing artifact, a later analysis dropped 500 to 700 nucleotide sequences that were highly shared and had low generation probability. For each public chain, a later analysis derived a clonal expansion index from normalized ranks of inferred template counts within each repertoire. In a later analysis, generation probabilities were computed with a VDJ recombination model fitted to out-of-frame rearrangements, and the resulting probabilities were checked against IGoR. In a later analysis, TCR-TCR, TCR-HLA and TCR-CMV co-occurrence was scored with hypergeometric tests, and a repertoire-size bias correction was applied to TCR pairs. False discovery rates were estimated in a later analysis by permuting HLA or CMV assignments 20 times. A later analysis grouped co-occurring TCRs with DBSCAN, adding TCRdist sequence similarity when clustering within HLA-allele-positive subsets. Co-occurrence clustering excluded repertoires with fewer than 30,000 or more than 120,000 public chains, plus five with anomalous nucleotide sharing. Sourced from immuneACCESS, this table was stored by TCRdb with only in-frame sequences that have V and J called. A share of the clones is absent; for the studies checked, an unresolved V gene accounts for under half, and the remainder has no known explanation. V, J and clone size were drawn from that table, and D and trimming were deduced from the DNA. This sample gives under 150,000 clones in total; 81% of them show up just once. The ten largest account for 5% to 7% of the sample.

The entry originates in a study of cytomegalovirus exposure and HLA in healthy donors (dated by TCRdb to about 2017). About the full investigation: An earlier analysis of approximately 600 of the donors reported more than 250 Gb of sequence data and approximately 110 million unique TCR beta sequences from about 179 million T cells. In a later genetic analysis, genome-wide SNP genotypes for about 65% of the 666 donors were used, and that subset was treated as a discovery cohort. The study was designed to test whether signatures of past pathogen exposure could be identified by cataloging public T cell receptors. To predict cytomegalovirus infection status, the study brought together high-throughput TCR immunosequencing, statistical association of individual TCRs with disease status, and machine learning. Among about 400 genotyped donors of the cohort, an average of roughly 230,000 unique TCR beta nucleotide sequences was sequenced per donor, of which roughly 18% were non-productive. An earlier analysis of 587 of the donors applied high-throughput TCR beta sequencing to assess whether each TCR beta V gene segment acted as functional or pseudogenic. Several DR-DQ haplotypes were treated as single units for association and clustering because of strong linkage in the cohort. The study profiled the T cell repertoires of about 720 subjects by immunosequencing and related them to cytomegalovirus serostatus. Of the 300 to 450 genotyped donors, roughly 80% fell in the genetic ancestry cluster associated with self-reported Caucasian donors. In addition to the first cohort of 500 to 850 subjects, a separate validation cohort of 120 different subjects was used. A later analysis re-examined previously published TCR beta repertoires from about 700 donors and added high-resolution HLA genotyping to investigate patterns of TCR occurrence. The later analysis used no new phenotypic data to find candidate immune exposures, relying instead on TCR beta sequences and their occurrence across donors. HLA typing included class I and class II loci at four-digit resolution. Donor age, sex, ethnicity and CMV serostatus were compiled alongside the repertoire data. About 330 gigabases of sequencing data and around 85 million unique TCR sequences made up an early release that covered 500 to 700 HLA-typed donors. Typing coverage differed by locus: A, B, C, DRB1 and DQB1 were typed in about 620-630 donors, DQA1 in about 500, DPA1 in around 610, and DPB1 in just under 490. Every discovery cohort repertoire had been produced on one sequencing platform. Beyond this particular receptor, the publication reports: Specific HLA alleles were associated with 15,000 to 20,000 TCR beta sequences at a false discovery rate of 0.05 in a later analysis. The 87-base-pair reads could not distinguish some IMGT-functional V segments, including TRBV6-2 and TRBV6-3, so those segments were excluded. In a later genetic analysis, a missense DCLRE1C variant was associated with V-gene and J-gene trimming of TCR beta chains, and the association was replicated in an independent cohort. In the study, about 150 TCR beta chains were listed as associated with cytomegalovirus. It was suggested by the authors that the approach could potentially be generalized to other disease states and immunological phenotypes. Sequencing depth was assumed to be roughly uniform across donors in the presence/absence analyses, though that assumption may not hold. The only immune exposure information available for the cohort was CMV serostatus. Most TCR sequences were observed very rarely across donors, whereas some public TCRs were present in many individuals. In a later analysis, HLA-associated TCR beta chains showed more clonal expansion and lower generation probabilities than non-associated chains that were equally common. A few of the identified cytomegalovirus-associated TCR beta chains were confirmed in vitro to be specific for cytomegalovirus antigens. A further reported finding was that TCR beta sequences accurately predicted the HLA-A and HLA-B alleles for most subjects in the first cohort. Broadly in line with IMGT annotations, most TCR beta V segments showed up in productive rearrangements about 87% or about 30% of the time in an earlier analysis of several hundred of the donors. A cluster of highly shared sequence variants was judged likely to be a technical artifact of the sequencing pipeline. A later analysis reported that several top co-occurrence clusters appeared linked to parvovirus B19, influenza, CMV and Epstein-Barr virus. In this cohort, only TCR beta chains were sequenced, and detectable features were limited by the absence of alpha or paired-chain data. A later analysis found that TCR association rates varied across HLA loci, with DRB1 alleles showing the most associated TCRs and HLA-C alleles the fewest. In a later analysis, most CMV-associated TCR beta chains were found to appear HLA-restricted, with HLA associations seemingly driven largely by CMV exposure. Because some donors lacked HLA typing at each locus, the association tests relied only on the typed subset. Strong co-occurrence of HLA alleles, especially DR and DQ, made assigning TCR associations to individual alleles difficult. The earlier analysis of about 600 of the donors excluded roughly 16 rarely observed V segments, including chromosome 9 orphons, because counts were too low. Correlated functional status among segregating V segments might be attributable to linkage disequilibrium, but an unknown experimental factor could not be ruled out. In a later genetic analysis, fewer N-insertions in productive TCRs were reported among donors in an Asian-associated ancestry cluster than the roughly 700-donor mean. In both the original and validation cohorts, the classifier was reported to diagnose cytomegalovirus status with high specificity and sensitivity.

The specimen was PBMCs. Here the chain combines TRBV5-1 and TRBJ2-5, with the identity of the D gene unclear. This receptor was identified in a middle-aged woman in good health and CMV-seropositive. The CDR3 reads CASSLQETQYF. The DNA sequence follows: TGCGCCAGCAGCTTGCAGGAGACCCAGTACTTC.